This is a list of T cell receptor beta chains from one sample in a study of T cells after yellow fever vaccination. TCRdb reanalysed the 5' RACE reads using MiXCR and keeps one entry per CDR3 protein. Of 300,000 to 350,000 distinct CDR3 sequences listed, approximately 4.2% are singletons. The sample consisted of PBMCs, taken 5 days after the yellow fever booster vaccination. Every receptor here comes from a man aged 18 to 30 who received the YFV17D yellow fever vaccine. Each CDR3 is given with its conserved first and last residue. The order of the fields is D gene, J gene, V gene, CDR3 length, clone size, CDR3 DNA, CDR3 protein. D genes are given only for firm matches. Clone size is not always given. Where it is, it says once, few, many or a class for expanded clones.

D: TRBD2; J: TRBJ2-5; V: TRBV4-2; length: 16; size: many; DNA: TGTGCCAGCAGCCAAGGTCGGCGGGGGATGCAAGAGACCCAGTACTTC; CDR3: CASSQGRRGMQETQYF
D: NA; J: TRBJ2-5; V: TRBV5-1; length: 12; size: NA; DNA: TGCGCCAGCAGCTTGGCCGTGGAGACCCAGTACTTC; CDR3: CASSLAVETQYF
D: TRBD1; J: TRBJ2-5; V: TRBV28; length: 13; size: many; DNA: TGTGCCAGCGGGCAGGGGGTAGTGTTGGCCCAGTACTTC; CDR3: CASGQGVVLAQYF
D: NA; J: TRBJ1-2; V: TRBV28; length: 13; size: few; DNA: TGTGCCAGCAGCGGGGGCTTTGGCTATGGCTACACCTTC; CDR3: CASSGGFGYGYTF
D: TRBD2; J: TRBJ2-3; V: TRBV7-9; length: 16; size: few; DNA: TGTGCCAGCAGCCAGGGGACTAGCGGGGTCACAGATACGCAGTATTTT; CDR3: CASSQGTSGVTDTQYF
D: TRBD1; J: TRBJ1-1; V: TRBV12-3/TRBV12-4; length: 13; size: NA; DNA: TGTGCCAGCAGTAATACAGGGGTCACTGAAGCTTTCTTT; CDR3: CASSNTGVTEAFF
D: NA; J: TRBJ1-2; V: TRBV9; length: 13; size: many; DNA: TGTGCCAGCAGCACAGCCACCGGGTCGAGCTACACCTTC; CDR3: CASSTATGSSYTF
D: NA; J: TRBJ2-3; V: TRBV12-3/TRBV12-4; length: 13; size: few; DNA: TGTGCCAGCACCCTTACTCGAGGGGATACGCAGTATTTT; CDR3: CASTLTRGDTQYF
D: NA; J: TRBJ1-6; V: TRBV9; length: 17; size: many; DNA: TGTGCCAGCAGCGTAGCAAGGGATGTACGGGGGAATTCACCCCTCCACTTT; CDR3: CASSVARDVRGNSPLHF
D: NA; J: TRBJ1-6; V: TRBV18; length: 15; size: NA; DNA: TGTGCCAGCTCACCATCCGGGACATCATATTCACCCCTCCACTTT; CDR3: CASSPSGTSYSPLHF
D: TRBD1; J: TRBJ1-1; V: TRBV6-5; length: 13; size: once; DNA: TGTGCCAGCAGCAATACACCGGGACAGCTGTCTTTCTTT; CDR3: CASSNTPGQLSFF
D: NA; J: TRBJ2-1; V: TRBV12-5; length: 15; size: NA; DNA: TGTGCTAGTGCCGTAGGGAAAGGGTACTACAATGAGCAGTTCTTC; CDR3: CASAVGKGYYNEQFF
D: NA; J: TRBJ2-3; V: TRBV5-1; length: 14; size: few; DNA: TGCGCCAGCAGCTTGGCCGGGGTCGAAGATACGAAGTATTTT; CDR3: CASSLAGVEDTKYF
D: NA; J: TRBJ2-1; V: TRBV5-4; length: 14; size: NA; DNA: TGTGCCAGCAGCTCCCATCAGGGGCAGGGCGAGCAGTTCTTC; CDR3: CASSSHQGQGEQFF
D: NA; J: TRBJ2-3; V: TRBV7-8; length: 13; size: few; DNA: TGTGCCAGCAGCTTTCCAACAGGAGAGACGCAGTATTTT; CDR3: CASSFPTGETQYF
D: NA; J: TRBJ1-2; V: TRBV5-6; length: 15; size: few; DNA: TGTGCCAGCAGCTTGGGAGCTTGGTCTAACTATGGCTACACCTTC; CDR3: CASSLGAWSNYGYTF
D: NA; J: TRBJ1-1; V: TRBV10-3; length: 15; size: many; DNA: TGTGCCATCAGTGAGACAGATCGGTTGAACACTGAAGCTTTCTTT; CDR3: CAISETDRLNTEAFF
D: NA; J: TRBJ2-3; V: TRBV7-9; length: 13; size: many; DNA: TGTGCCAGCAGAACGGTGATCACAGATACGCAGTATTTT; CDR3: CASRTVITDTQYF
D: NA; J: TRBJ1-1; V: TRBV9; length: 14; size: NA; DNA: TGTGCCAGCAGCGTAGGAGGGGAACCCACTGAAGCTTTCTTT; CDR3: CASSVGGEPTEAFF
D: NA; J: TRBJ1-1; V: TRBV5-5; length: 13; size: many; DNA: TGTGCCAGCAGCCCCGGGGTTGGGACTGAAGCTTTCTTT; CDR3: CASSPGVGTEAFF
D: TRBD1; J: TRBJ1-1; V: TRBV4-2; length: 14; size: NA; DNA: TGTGCCAGCAGCCAACCGGGACAGGGCTCTGAAGCTTTCTTT; CDR3: CASSQPGQGSEAFF
D: NA; J: TRBJ2-2; V: TRBV10-3; length: 17; size: few; DNA: TGTGCCATCAGTGAGTCGTCGTTGCCCATGAACACCGGGGAGCTGTTTTTT; CDR3: CAISESSLPMNTGELFF
D: NA; J: TRBJ2-7; V: TRBV2; length: 15; size: many; DNA: TGTGCCAGCAGTGAATGGGGTAGCGCCACCTACGAGCAGTACTTC; CDR3: CASSEWGSATYEQYF
D: TRBD1; J: TRBJ2-1; V: TRBV13; length: 15; size: NA; DNA: TGTGCCAGCAACGAGGCGGGACAGGGGGACAATGAGCAGTTCTTC; CDR3: CASNEAGQGDNEQFF
D: NA; J: TRBJ2-7; V: TRBV20-1; length: 12; size: few; DNA: TGCAGTGCCCGGCAGGGGGGCTACGAGCAGTACTTC; CDR3: CSARQGGYEQYF
D: TRBD1; J: TRBJ2-3; V: TRBV18; length: 17; size: NA; DNA: TGTGCCAGCTCAGTCGGTCAGGGGGCTGGAAGCACAGATACGCAGTATTTT; CDR3: CASSVGQGAGSTDTQYF
D: NA; J: TRBJ2-3; V: TRBV9; length: 13; size: few; DNA: TGTGCCAGCAGCGTAGACACTCCAGATACGCAGTATTTT; CDR3: CASSVDTPDTQYF
D: NA; J: TRBJ2-7; V: TRBV20-1; length: 16; size: few; DNA: TGCAGTGCTAGAGACCGGGACATTGGGCTGGACTACGAGCAGTACTTC; CDR3: CSARDRDIGLDYEQYF
D: TRBD2; J: TRBJ2-7; V: TRBV7-2; length: 15; size: many; DNA: TGTGCCAGCAGCTCCTTGACTAGCGGGGGCTACGAGCAGTACTTC; CDR3: CASSSLTSGGYEQYF
D: NA; J: TRBJ1-3; V: TRBV15; length: 14; size: few; DNA: TGTGCCACCAGCAGCGTGCAGGTTGGAAACACCATATATTTT; CDR3: CATSSVQVGNTIYF
D: NA; J: TRBJ1-1; V: TRBV14; length: 13; size: few; DNA: TGTGCCAGCAGCCAAGCGGGGTCCGGTGAAGCTTTCTTT; CDR3: CASSQAGSGEAFF
D: NA; J: TRBJ2-2; V: TRBV5-1; length: 13; size: many; DNA: TGCGCCAGCAGCTTGGCGGGGCCCGGGGAGCTGTTTTTT; CDR3: CASSLAGPGELFF
D: TRBD2; J: TRBJ2-7; V: TRBV19; length: 14; size: NA; DNA: TGTGCCAGTAGGGGGACTAGCCGAACCTACGAGCAGTACTTC; CDR3: CASRGTSRTYEQYF
D: NA; J: TRBJ2-5; V: TRBV18; length: 15; size: many; DNA: TGTGCCAGCTCACCATGGGCAGAACCACAAGAGACCCAGTACTTC; CDR3: CASSPWAEPQETQYF
D: NA; J: TRBJ2-4; V: TRBV15; length: 16; size: NA; DNA: TGTGCCACCAGCAGGGGCGGGGGCTTAGCCAAAAACATTCAGTACTTC; CDR3: CATSRGGGLAKNIQYF
D: NA; J: TRBJ2-1; V: TRBV27; length: 14; size: NA; DNA: TGTGCCACCCAAACCGCGGGGTCGTTCAATGAGCAGTTCTTC; CDR3: CATQTAGSFNEQFF
D: NA; J: TRBJ1-1; V: TRBV5-1; length: 14; size: few; DNA: TGCGCCAGCAGCCTCCTCCAATCGAACACTGAAGCTTTCTTT; CDR3: CASSLLQSNTEAFF
D: NA; J: TRBJ1-1; V: TRBV2; length: 10; size: NA; DNA: TGTGCCAGCCAACTTGGTGAAGCTTTCTTT; CDR3: CASQLGEAFF
D: NA; J: TRBJ2-7; V: TRBV4-1; length: 16; size: NA; DNA: TGCGCCAGCAGCCAAGTAGACAGCCGGGATACCTACGAGCAGTACTTC; CDR3: CASSQVDSRDTYEQYF
D: TRBD2; J: TRBJ2-3; V: TRBV20-1; length: 18; size: many; DNA: TGCAGTGCTAGAGTACCACTAGCGGGGGGATGGGGCACAGATACGCAGTATTTT; CDR3: CSARVPLAGGWGTDTQYF
D: NA; J: TRBJ2-5; V: TRBV9; length: 12; size: NA; DNA: TGTGCCAGCAGCGATACGTGGGAGACCCAGTACTTC; CDR3: CASSDTWETQYF
D: NA; J: TRBJ2-4; V: TRBV6-2/TRBV6-3; length: 14; size: many; DNA: TGTGCCAGCAGTTCACTAGTTTCGAAGAACATTCAGTACTTC; CDR3: CASSSLVSKNIQYF
D: TRBD1; J: TRBJ1-6; V: TRBV9; length: 14; size: many; DNA: TGTGCCAGCAGCGTGGGACAGGGGGATTCACCCCTCCACTTT; CDR3: CASSVGQGDSPLHF
D: TRBD1; J: TRBJ1-5; V: TRBV12-3/TRBV12-4; length: 15; size: NA; DNA: TGTGCCAGCAGTCCACAGGGGTTTGGTGATCAGCCCCAGCATTTT; CDR3: CASSPQGFGDQPQHF
D: NA; J: TRBJ1-1; V: TRBV12-3/TRBV12-4; length: 15; size: many; DNA: TGTGCCAGCAGTGTGGACGGGAGGTTTAGGACTGAAGCTTTCTTT; CDR3: CASSVDGRFRTEAFF
D: NA; J: TRBJ1-5; V: TRBV5-5; length: 16; size: many; DNA: TGTGCCAGCAGCGGAGGATGGGGGGTCGGCAATCAGCCCCAGCATTTT; CDR3: CASSGGWGVGNQPQHF
D: TRBD1; J: TRBJ1-6; V: TRBV4-1; length: 18; size: many; DNA: TGCGCCAGCAGCCAAGCAATACGGGACAGGGCTGTCGGGGGAGCCCTCCACTTT; CDR3: CASSQAIRDRAVGGALHF
D: NA; J: TRBJ2-1; V: TRBV5-6; length: 18; size: many; DNA: TGTGCCAGCAGCTTTCCAGGAGGCTTCGCCTCCCCCTACAATGAGCAGTTCTTC; CDR3: CASSFPGGFASPYNEQFF
D: NA; J: TRBJ2-3; V: TRBV5-1; length: 13; size: many; DNA: TGCGCCAGCAGCTTGGACGTCATGGATACGCAGTATTTT; CDR3: CASSLDVMDTQYF